This T cell receptor (beta chain) stems from a study of cytomegalovirus exposure and HLA in healthy donors. The table lists this clone with a count of one. Profiling relied on immunoSEQ multiplex PCR, and the TCRdb table lists in-frame clones only, not all of them. This table holds 150,000 to 200,000 clones, around 88% found once. Source material: PBMCs. This receptor was taken from a woman under 30 in good health and CMV-seronegative.

CDR3 region: CATPTGRENTGELFF. The CDR3 nucleotides are TGTGCCACCCCGACAGGGCGTGAAAACACCGGGGAGCTGTTTTTT. This rearrangement joins TRBV2 to TRBJ2-2; 7 bases agree with TRBD1. The CDR3 extends over 15 amino acids. Unmatched junction bases numbered 10, after V lost 10 bases and J lost 2 bases. Germline V gene lookup returns CDR1 SNHLY and CDR2 FYNNEI.